The 6 T cell receptor beta chains presented below share a single source sample, sequenced in a study of T cells in Graves' hyperthyroidism and ophthalmopathy. Amplification of TCR beta CDR3 regions used RNA as the template. HTBI primers were the set used in a first-round RT-PCR of the TCR CDR3. TCRdb re-derived calls from the multiplex PCR reads in MiXCR, one entry per CDR3 protein. The data contain 250,000 or so distinct CDR3 sequences, roughly 15% of them singletons. Sequences were obtained from blood. The receptors derive from a woman in her forties or fifties with Graves' hyperthyroidism that later progressed to Graves' ophthalmopathy.

This clonotype was detected a few times. This rearrangement joins TRBV9 to TRBJ2-1; D is possibly TRBD2 (7 bases). The CDR3 totals 16 residues. CDR1 is SGDLS and CDR2 is YYNGEE in the germline V gene. V lost 4 bases and J lost 7, with 21 bases in between. The CDR3 DNA reads as TGTGCCAGCAGCCAAAGTGGGGGGGCAGTGGGAAATGAGCAGTTCTTC. It encodes CASSQSGGAVGNEQFF.

V usage is TRBV5-1 and J usage is TRBJ2-3, with 7 bases fitting TRBD1. CDR1 is SGHRS, CDR2 YFSETQ, per germline. With V trimmed by 0 bases and J by 3 bases, 7 bases remained unmatched. The CDR3 runs 16 residues. CDR3 DNA: TGCGCCAGCAGCTTGGTCTCAGGGACAGAAACAGATACGCAGTATTTT. Amino acid sequence: CASSLVSGTETDTQYF.

This clonotype has a count of ten or more. This chain uses TRBV20-1 with TRBJ2-5; TRBD2 agrees at 11 bases. The CDR3 sequence is 18 residues long. Germline values: CDR1 DFQATT, CDR2 SNEGSKA (reference sequence). V lost 1 base and J lost 4; bases outside the gene matches: 14. In nucleotides, the CDR3 is TGCAGTGCTAGAGCCCTATTTGAGGCTAGCGGGAGGTTAGAGACCCAGTACTTC. It specifies CSARALFEASGRLETQYF.

In this sample, this clonotype turned up many times. The V gene is TRBV28, the J gene TRBJ2-7; TRBD2 matches 10 bases. This CDR3 is 15 amino acids long. V was clipped by 1 base and J by 6 bases; unmatched bases: 6. Germline CDR1 is MDHEN and CDR2 is SYDVKM. CDR3 in DNA: TGTGCCAGCAGTTTATATCTAGCGGGAGACTTCGAGCAGTACTTC. It translates to CASSLYLAGDFEQYF. The full variable domain, with the rest looked up from reference TRBV28 and TRBJ2-7, is DVKVTQSSRYLVKRTGEKVFLECVQDMDHENMFWYRQDPGLGLRLIYFSYDVKMKEKGDIPEGYSVSREKKERFSLILESASTNQTSMYLCASSLYLAGDFEQYFGPGTRLTVT.

V gene TRBV5-4 combines with J gene TRBJ2-3; 8 bases fit TRBD2. This CDR3 has 16 residues. V dropped 0 bases and J dropped 2; count of bases not matched to a gene: 5. Germline V gives CDR1 SGHNT, CDR2 YYREEE (reference sequence). This chain's CDR3 is CASSLAAGGLTDTQYF. The DNA of the CDR3 is TGTGCCAGCAGCTTGGCGGCGGGAGGCCTCACAGATACGCAGTATTTT. Full variable domain (rest looked up from reference TRBV5-4 and TRBJ2-3): ETGVTQSPTHLIKTRGQQVTLRCSSQSGHNTVSWYQQALGQGPQFIFQYYREEENGRGNFPPRFSGLQFPNYSSELNVNALELDDSALYLCASSLAAGGLTDTQYFGPGTRLTVL.

This clonotype was observed many times. V usage is TRBV6-1 and J usage is TRBJ2-2, with 10 bases matching TRBD1. The germline V gene has CDR1 MNHNS and CDR2 SASEGT. This CDR3 region has 16 residues. The junction had 11 bases not matched to a gene; V was cut back by 7 bases and J by 6 bases. Here the CDR3 reads CASTLSTGGSAGELFF. CDR3 nucleotides: TGTGCCAGCACCCTTTCGACAGGGGGCAGCGCCGGGGAGCTGTTTTTT.